One and the same sample provided the 26 T cell receptor beta chains below, sequenced in a study of cytomegalovirus exposure and HLA in healthy donors. The PCR used 60 Vbeta and 13 Jbeta primers. Produced via immunoSEQ multiplex PCR; TCRdb's table is partial and in-frame only. This sample yields 65,000 to 85,000 clones, of which around two thirds are seen a single time; roughly 4.5% belongs to the top ten. The sample was PBMCs. The receptors here all came from a man in his fifties or sixties in good health and CMV-seropositive.

The sample holds a few counts of this clone. Other DNA sequences of this sample code for an identical CDR3. The CDR3 DNA reads as TGCGCCAGCAGCCTGGTGGCGGCATACGAGCAGTACTTC. Its protein product is CASSLVAAYEQYF. The J gene is TRBJ2-7, the V gene TRBV5-1; D unclear. V was clipped by 4 bases and J by 4 bases, with 12 bases between them. The V gene's germline CDR1 is SGHRS and CDR2 YFSETQ. This CDR3 has 13 amino acids.

The chain joins TRBV5-6 to TRBJ1-4; tentative D call: TRBD1 (5 bases). CDR1 and CDR2 from the germline V gene are SGHDT and YYEEEE. The V and J ends lost 1 base and 13 bases respectively, with 14 bases between them. This CDR3 has 13 amino acids. CDR3 residues: CASSLKGPRGLFF. The CDR3 DNA reads TGTGCCAGCAGCTTGAAGGGACCGCGGGGACTGTTTTTT. The full variable domain, completed using reference TRBV5-6 and TRBJ1-4, is DAGVTQSPTHLIKTRGQQVTLRCSPKSGHDTVSWYQQALGQGPQFIFQYYEEEERQRGNFPDRFSGHQFPNYSSELNVNALLLGDSALYLCASSLKGPRGLFFGSGTQLSVL.

In its sample, this clone was seen once. CDR3 protein: CASSAPDGDSNQPQHF. DNA for the CDR3: TGTGCCAGCAGTGCCCCGGACGGGGATAGCAATCAGCCCCAGCATTTT. This chain connects TRBV28 to TRBJ1-5; D ambiguous. The CDR3 is 16 amino acids. Per the germline V gene, CDR1 is MDHEN and CDR2 is SYDVKM. Trimming stripped 5 bases from V and 0 bases from J, with 14 bases between.

The rearrangement links TRBV2 to TRBJ1-3; D possibly corresponds to TRBD1 (6 bases). Germline CDR1 is SNHLY and CDR2 is FYNNEI. The CDR3 runs 14 residues. Trimming shortened V by 4 bases and J by 2 bases, and 9 bases separated the two germline ends. As DNA, the CDR3 is TGTGCCAGCAGTGGCGACAGGACTGGAAACACCATATATTTT. Translation: CASSGDRTGNTIYF.

The chain uses TRBV7-9 and TRBJ2-7, with D unresolved. Germline loops: CDR1 SEHNR, CDR2 FQNEAQ (reference sequence). The CDR3 is 13 residues long. The ends were cut back, 2 bases at V and 1 base at J, with 6 bases in the middle. The CDR3 nucleotides read TGTGCCAGCAGCTTATCAACTTCCTACGAGCAGTACTTC. It is translated as CASSLSTSYEQYF.

This clone came up a few times. V gene TRBV18 combines with J gene TRBJ1-2, with D perhaps matching TRBD1 (6 bases). Trimming took off 3 bases at V and 3 bases at J, with 11 bases between the two ends. The length of the CDR3 is 14 residues. Germline V gives CDR1 KGHSH, CDR2 LQKENI. DNA for the CDR3: TGTGCCAGCTCACCTGTGGACAGCTACTATGGCTACACCTTC. Translation: CASSPVDSYYGYTF.

The V call is TRBV6-1, the J call TRBJ2-1; 8 positions match TRBD2. The CDR3 extends over 15 amino acids. Germline values: CDR1 MNHNS, CDR2 SASEGT. V lost 8 bases, J lost 8 bases, and 14 bases stayed unmatched. The CDR3 protein is CASGGGRGGYHEQFF. The CDR3 region has the DNA TGTGCCAGCGGCGGGGGGCGCGGGGGGTATCATGAGCAGTTCTTC.

The chain recombines TRBV28 with TRBJ1-1; 9 nucleotides line up with TRBD1. The CDR3 extends over 14 amino acids. The V gene end was trimmed by 8 bases and the J gene end by 3 bases; junction bases not matched to a gene: 7. Germline CDR1 is MDHEN and CDR2 is SYDVKM. DNA of the CDR3: TGTGCCAGCGGTACAGGGGGCAGAGACACTGAAGCTTTCTTT. Its protein is CASGTGGRDTEAFF.

The chain couples TRBV7-9 to TRBJ2-1, with 12 bases that match TRBD2. CDR3 length equals 17 residues. Trimming removed 6 bases from V and 8 bases from J; junction bases left unmatched: 14. The germline CDR1 and CDR2 sequences are SEHNR and FQNEAQ (reference sequence). CDR3 in DNA: TGTGCCAGCAGTCAGATCCTAGCGGGGGGGCGAGGCGATGAGCAGTTCTTC. This encodes CASSQILAGGRGDEQFF. Full variable domain (remainder filled in from reference TRBV7-9 and TRBJ2-1): DTGVSQNPRHKITKRGQNVTFRCDPISEHNRLYWYRQTLGQGPEFLTYFQNEAQLEKSRLLSDRFSAERPKGSFSTLEIQRTEQGDSAMYLCASSQILAGGRGDEQFFGPGTRLTVL.

In this sample, this clone turned up once. The chain carries TRBV27 and TRBJ2-2; TRBD2 matches 8 bases. Germline CDR1 and CDR2: MNHEY and SMNVEV (reference sequence). V was pared by 5 bases and J by 5 bases, with 7 bases of the junction left unmatched. The CDR3 consists of 15 residues. The CDR3 region has the DNA TGTGCCAGCAGTGACCTGGGACTAGTAACCGGGGAGCTGTTTTTT. It codes for CASSDLGLVTGELFF.

A word on this clone: At one end, the junction sequence differs from germline, possibly due to a read error. The gene calls are TRBV7-9 and TRBJ2-2; the match to TRBD2 covers 7 bases. The CDR3 has 15 residues. CDR1 is SEHNR and CDR2 is FQNEAQ in the germline V gene (reference sequence). The CDR3 DNA follows: TGTTCCAGCAGCCCACTAGCGCTTAGCACCGGGGAGCTGTTTTTT. This sequence encodes CSSSPLALSTGELFF. Full variable domain (missing parts from reference TRBV7-9 and TRBJ2-2): DTGVSQNPRHKITKRGQNVTFRCDPISEHNRLYWYRQTLGQGPEFLTYFQNEAQLEKSRLLSDRFSAERPKGSFSTLEIQRTEQGDSAMYLCSSSPLALSTGELFFGEGSRLTVL.

The CDR3 coding sequence is TGTGCCAGCAGCTCGCTCGTTTTACAGGGAACCCAAGATACGCAGTATTTT. Translation: CASSSLVLQGTQDTQYF. The chain links TRBV11-1 to TRBJ2-3; tentative D call: TRBD1 (6 bases). This CDR3 spans 17 amino acids. Trimming pared 4 bases from V and 5 bases from J, leaving 22 bases between. Germline V CDR1 and CDR2: SGHAT, FQDESV (reference sequence).

V and J are TRBV29-1 and TRBJ1-2, with D perhaps TRBD1 (5 bases). Germline V lookup: CDR1 SQVTM, CDR2 ANQGSEA. CDR3 length: 14 amino acids. Trimming shortened V by 0 bases and J by 4 bases, and 12 bases separated the two germline ends. Written as DNA, the CDR3 is TGCAGCGTTGAAGATCGGGACTACTCCTATGGCTACACCTTC. Residues: CSVEDRDYSYGYTF.

This clone was picked up a small number of times. The chain has TRBV7-9 and TRBJ2-1; D perhaps matches TRBD2 (6 bases). There are 12 residues in the CDR3. Germline CDR1 is SEHNR and CDR2 is FQNEAQ (reference sequence). With 3 bases removed from V and 15 bases from J, the gap between germline ends came to 15 bases. The CDR3 region is CASSLDASEAFF. The CDR3, as DNA: TGTGCCAGCAGCTTGGACGCTAGCGAGGCGTTCTTC.

The chain carries TRBV29-1 and TRBJ1-1, with 7 bases identical to TRBD1. The CDR3 contains 13 residues. V lost 5 bases and J lost 1; bases outside the gene matches: 4. CDR1 is SQVTM and CDR2 is ANQGSEA in the germline V gene. The CDR3 loop is CSVRTGRNTEAFF. The CDR3 DNA follows: TGCAGCGTTCGGACAGGAAGGAACACTGAAGCTTTCTTT.

The chain employs TRBV6-5 and TRBJ1-2; a possible D gene is TRBD1 (6 bases). This CDR3 comprises 13 residues. Per germline, CDR1 MNHEY and CDR2 SVGAGI. V shed 6 bases and J shed 2 bases, with 10 bases lying between them. CDR3 sequence: CASREDSNYGYTF. In DNA form, the CDR3 reads TGTGCCAGCAGGGAGGACAGCAACTATGGCTACACCTTC.

The rearrangement uses TRBV30 and TRBJ2-5; 9 positions match TRBD1. The CDR3 runs to 14 residues. CDR1 and CDR2 (germline): GTSNPN, SVGIG (reference sequence). The V and J ends lost 3 bases and 4 bases, in that order; junction bases with no gene match: 6. CDR3 in amino acids: CAWRRQGEGETQYF. CDR3 DNA: TGTGCCTGGAGGAGACAGGGGGAGGGAGAGACCCAGTACTTC.

The V gene is TRBV4-1, the J gene TRBJ2-1; D is possibly TRBD1 (6 bases). The CDR3 runs 13 residues. With 5 bases removed from V and 7 bases from J, the gap between germline ends came to 12 bases. In germline, CDR1 is MGHRA, CDR2 YSYEKL. The CDR3: CASSFVGQNEQFF. The CDR3 nucleotides are TGCGCCAGCAGCTTCGTTGGACAGAATGAGCAGTTCTTC.

The rearrangement joins TRBV9 to TRBJ1-2, with a possible D match to TRBD1 (6 bases). This CDR3 comprises 17 residues. V was clipped by 0 bases and J by 5 bases, with 20 bases between them. Germline CDR1 is SGDLS and CDR2 is YYNGEE. Here the CDR3 DNA reads TGTGCCAGCAGCGTAGGATCCAGGGGTCTAGTGGGGTATGGCTACACCTTC. This encodes CASSVGSRGLVGYGYTF.

The CDR3 sequence is CASSESRQRQETQYF. The CDR3 DNA is TGTGCCAGCAGTGAAAGTCGACAGAGACAAGAGACCCAGTACTTC. The gene calls are TRBV6-1 and TRBJ2-5; tentative D call: TRBD1 (5 bases). V gave up 2 bases and J gave up 2 bases, with 12 bases separating them. Germline values: CDR1 MNHNS, CDR2 SASEGT. The CDR3 consists of 15 residues.

This chain joins TRBV25-1 and TRBJ2-2, with 10 bases that match TRBD1. The CDR3 is 15 amino acids. V shed 2 bases, J shed 4 bases, and the junction held 1 base outside the gene matches. Germline V CDR1 and CDR2: MGHDK, SYGVNS. CDR3 DNA: TGTGCCAGCAGTGAAAGGGACAGGGGCACCGGGGAGCTGTTTTTT. It codes for CASSERDRGTGELFF.

This chain links TRBV30 with TRBJ1-3, with no clear D. Germline CDR1 GTSNPN, CDR2 SVGIG (reference sequence). This CDR3 contains 12 residues. V dropped 4 bases and J dropped 2 bases, with 6 bases sitting between them. The CDR3 protein is CAWITAGNTIYF. For the CDR3, the DNA is TGTGCCTGGATAACAGCTGGAAACACCATATATTTT.

The rearrangement uses TRBV14 and TRBJ2-7, with 11 bases fitting TRBD1. Losses at the gene ends were 3 bases for V and 5 bases for J; bases not matched to a gene: 6. CDR1 and CDR2 from the germline V gene are SGHDN and FVKESK. This CDR3 region has 15 residues. DNA of the CDR3: TGTGCCAGCAGCCACCGCCGGGACAGGGGGGACGAGCAGTACTTC. This translates into CASSHRRDRGDEQYF.

There are a few counts of this clone. The chain recombines TRBV6-5 with TRBJ1-4; D may be TRBD1 (6 bases). The CDR3 has 14 amino acids. Between the trimmed V and J ends, which lost 6 bases and 4 bases, there was a span of 12 bases. Per the germline V gene, CDR1 is MNHEY and CDR2 is SVGAGI. The CDR3 protein is CASSQGQFNEKLFF. Written as DNA, the CDR3 is TGTGCCAGCAGCCAGGGGCAGTTTAATGAAAAACTGTTTTTT.

This sequence joins TRBV9 and TRBJ2-2; 9 positions match TRBD2. Trimming cost V 2 bases and J 6 bases; bases outside gene matches: 11. Germline CDR1 is SGDLS and CDR2 is YYNGEE. The CDR3 sequence is 17 residues long. The CDR3 region is CASSVGRGGAYPGELFF. DNA for the CDR3: TGTGCCAGCAGCGTTGGGCGGGGGGGGGCTTATCCCGGGGAGCTGTTTTTT.

V is TRBV29-1 and J is TRBJ1-1; TRBD1 agrees at 8 bases. The V gene's germline CDR1 is SQVTM and CDR2 ANQGSEA. This CDR3 spans 13 amino acids. V trimming: 3 bases; J trimming: 3 bases; junction bases outside the gene matches: 3. Here the CDR3 reads CSVEDRDYTEAFF. As DNA, the CDR3 is TGCAGCGTTGAGGACAGGGATTACACTGAAGCTTTCTTT.